This note documents a single T cell receptor (beta chain) sequence. Clones were read by immunoSEQ multiplex PCR, and TCRdb kept only the in-frame ones, dropping some. The sample carries roughly 250,000 clones, 87% recorded once. Trimming removed 2 bases at V and 0 bases at J, with 8 bases between. The CDR3 has 16 amino acids. Germline CDR1 is KGHSH and CDR2 is LQKENI. The sample originates from a study of blood T cell repertoires in COVID-19. The J gene is TRBJ2-6, the V gene TRBV18; weak D call: TRBD2 (6 bases). Source material: peripheral blood. This TCR was recovered from a woman in her fifties or sixties with acute or convalescent COVID-19. As DNA, the CDR3 is TGTGCCAGCTCACCAAGGAGGGACTCTGGGGCCAACGTCCTGACTTTC. Translating it yields CASSPRRDSGANVLTF.